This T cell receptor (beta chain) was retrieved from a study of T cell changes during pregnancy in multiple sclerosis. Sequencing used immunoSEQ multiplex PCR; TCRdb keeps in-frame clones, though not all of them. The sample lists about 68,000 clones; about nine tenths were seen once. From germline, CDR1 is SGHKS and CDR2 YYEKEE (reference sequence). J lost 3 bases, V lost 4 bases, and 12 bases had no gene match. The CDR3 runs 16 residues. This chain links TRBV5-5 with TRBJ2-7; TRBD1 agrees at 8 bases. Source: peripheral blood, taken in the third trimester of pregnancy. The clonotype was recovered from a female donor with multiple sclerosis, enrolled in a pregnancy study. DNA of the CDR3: TGTGCCAGCAGCCCCCGGGACAGGAGTTACCTCTACGAGCAGTACTTC. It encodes CASSPRDRSYLYEQYF.